These 8 T cell receptor beta chains came from one sample sequenced in a study of blood T cell repertoires in COVID-19. TCRdb keeps only in-frame clones here, not all; method: immunoSEQ multiplex PCR. Counted here are under 250,000 clones, roughly 87% occurring once; the ten biggest clones make up 2.6%. Material: PBMCs or T cells enriched from blood (not recorded which). All receptors derive from a woman aged 25-40 years with acute COVID-19.

The chain joins TRBV27 to TRBJ1-3; D gene ambiguous. The CDR3 sequence is 14 residues long. Germline CDR1 and CDR2: MNHEY and SMNVEV (reference sequence). V was cut by 1 base and J by 7 bases, with 11 bases left in between. The CDR3 bases are TGTGCCAGCAGTTTATACTGGCCGGGGAACACCATATATTTT. Translated, it gives CASSLYWPGNTIYF.

The chain joins TRBV29-1 to TRBJ1-5; maybe TRBD1 (5 bases). This CDR3 spans 14 amino acids. From germline, CDR1 is SQVTM and CDR2 ANQGSEA. The V and J ends lost 3 bases and 0 bases respectively, with 9 bases between them. This CDR3 reads CSVEDGGSNQPQHF. In nucleotides, the CDR3 is TGCAGCGTTGAGGACGGGGGTAGCAATCAGCCCCAGCATTTT.

The chain recombines TRBV10-3 with TRBJ2-7, with 9 nucleotides matching TRBD1. This CDR3 contains 16 residues. The trim removed 2 bases at V and 0 bases at J, leaving 5 bases unmatched. Germline loops: CDR1 ENHRY, CDR2 SYGVKD. Here the CDR3 reads CAISETGQGSSYEQYF. In nucleotides, the CDR3 is TGTGCCATCAGTGAGACGGGACAGGGCTCCTCCTACGAGCAGTACTTC.

J is TRBJ2-1 and V is TRBV6-5; unclear D gene. The CDR3 runs 14 residues. Trimming shortened V by 6 bases and J by 2 bases, and 11 bases separated the two germline ends. CDR1 is MNHEY, CDR2 SVGAGI, per germline. Here the CDR3 reads CASSRSAPYNEQFF. The DNA for the CDR3 is TGTGCCAGCAGCCGGAGTGCGCCCTACAATGAGCAGTTCTTC.

This clone showed up just once. The chain is built from TRBV4-1 and TRBJ1-3; D is perhaps TRBD1 (5 bases). The CDR3 length is 14 residues. Germline V gives CDR1 MGHRA, CDR2 YSYEKL. V lost 2 bases to trimming and J lost 3 bases, with 8 bases between them. CDR3 in amino acids: CASSQQGLGNTIYF. CDR3 in DNA: TGCGCCAGCAGCCAACAGGGACTTGGAAACACCATATATTTT.

This clone has only one observation. The rearrangement links TRBV4-2 to TRBJ1-1; possibly TRBD1 for D (6 bases). CDR1 is LGHNA and CDR2 is YNFKEQ in the germline V gene. The CDR3 covers 14 residues. The V and J ends lost 0 bases and 7 bases respectively, with 12 bases between them. CDR3 sequence (DNA): TGTGCCAGCAGCCAAGAGAGGGGGGGCGGTGAAGCTTTCTTT. Amino acid sequence: CASSQERGGGEAFF.

The V gene is TRBV3-1 (or the pseudogene TRBV3-2), the J gene TRBJ2-5; D remains unclear. The CDR3 loop spans 14 amino acids. Germline V lookup: CDR1 LGHDT, CDR2 YNNKEL (reference sequence). The germline V and J ends were trimmed by 1 base and 3 bases, with 9 bases remaining between them. DNA for the CDR3: TGTGCCAGCAGCCAAGGAAGAGGAAAAGAGACCCAGTACTTC. The encoded protein is CASSQGRGKETQYF.

The rearrangement uses TRBV13 and TRBJ1-2; TRBD1 aligns across 10 bases. Trimming cost V 0 bases and J 5 bases; bases outside gene matches: 0. Looked up from germline, CDR1 is PRHDT and CDR2 is FYEKMQ (reference sequence). The CDR3 is 14 residues long. The CDR3 protein is CASSLGDRGYGYTF. The CDR3, as DNA: TGTGCCAGCAGCTTAGGGGACAGGGGGTATGGCTACACCTTC. Full variable domain (missing parts from reference TRBV13 and TRBJ1-2): AAGVIQSPRHLIKEKRETATLKCYPIPRHDTVYWYQQGPGQDPQFLISFYEKMQSDKGSIPDRFSAQQFSDYHSELNMSSLELGDSALYFCASSLGDRGYGYTFGSGTRLTVV.